This T cell receptor beta chain derives from a study of cytomegalovirus exposure and HLA in healthy donors. Regarding the study as a whole: Later work showed greater clonal expansion in HLA-associated TCR beta chains than in equally common others.

Primers: 60 Vbeta forward and 13 Jbeta reverse. Libraries were prepared by immunoSEQ multiplex PCR; TCRdb keeps only in-frame clonotypes and omits some of them. The profile covers some 150,000 clones, with about 78% appearing a single time and about 6.5% taken by the ten largest. For this clone: Its antigen is unknown. This CDR3 is also generated by other DNA sequences in the sample.

This CDR3 is built from 13 residues. The germline V gene encodes CDR1 SGHNT and CDR2 YYREEE (reference sequence). The chain has TRBV5-4 and TRBJ1-1, with 9 bases identical to TRBD1. The sample consisted of PBMCs. The receptor was derived from a man between 40 and 49 years old in good health and CMV-seropositive. The CDR3 protein is CAAGQGSYAEAFF. In DNA form, the CDR3 reads TGTGCGGCCGGACAGGGGTCTTACGCTGAAGCTTTCTTT. Full variable domain (remainder filled in from reference TRBV5-4 and TRBJ1-1): ETGVTQSPTHLIKTRGQQVTLRCSSQSGHNTVSWYQQALGQGPQFIFQYYREEENGRGNFPPRFSGLQFPNYSSELNVNALELDDSALYLCAAGQGSYAEAFFGQGTRLTVV.